These 22 T cell receptor beta chains were all obtained from the same sample, sequenced in a study of blood T cell repertoires in COVID-19. The method was immunoSEQ multiplex PCR; TCRdb's version includes in-frame clones alone and lacks a portion of them. The data contain 300,000 to 350,000 clones, around four fifths of them seen just once; the ten biggest clones take up almost 3%. Sample: peripheral blood. The receptors originated from a man aged 25 to 40 with active or convalescent COVID-19.

As for this clone: The same CDR3 can be traced to other DNA sequences in this sample. DNA of the CDR3: TGCAGTGCCCCCACAGGCCTTGAAGCTTTCTTT. Residues: CSAPTGLEAFF. This chain joins TRBV20-1 and TRBJ1-1, with D possibly TRBD1 on 5 matching bases. The CDR3 runs to 11 residues. Trimming took off 6 bases at V and 7 bases at J, with 12 bases between the two ends. CDR1 and CDR2 (germline): DFQATT, SNEGSKA (reference sequence).

The chain combines TRBV2 with TRBJ1-2, with D tentatively TRBD1 (5 bases). This CDR3 spans 13 amino acids. The V gene's germline CDR1 is SNHLY and CDR2 FYNNEI. Trimming took 7 bases from V and 3 from J, leaving 12 bases between them. The CDR3 sequence: CASKETDYYGYTF. The CDR3, as DNA: TGTGCCAGCAAAGAGACAGATTACTATGGCTACACCTTC.

This chain uses TRBV27 with TRBJ2-3; D is unclear. The V and J ends lost 5 bases and 1 base respectively, with 7 bases between them. The CDR3 loop spans 13 amino acids. Germline V gene lookup returns CDR1 MNHEY and CDR2 SMNVEV (reference sequence). In DNA, the CDR3 is TGTGCCAGCAGTCCGCGAGGCACAGATACGCAGTATTTT. The encoded protein is CASSPRGTDTQYF.

This chain uses TRBV18 with TRBJ2-7, with 8 nucleotides matching TRBD1. The CDR3 has 17 amino acids. In germline, CDR1 is KGHSH, CDR2 LQKENI. J was trimmed by 7 bases and V by 6 bases; bases with no gene match: 20. CDR3 region: CASSQGQVLALLREQYF. The CDR3 DNA sequence: TGTGCCAGCTCCCAGGGACAGGTCTTGGCGCTACTACGAGAGCAGTACTTC.

The V and J genes are TRBV14 and TRBJ2-7; 10 bases map to TRBD1. Unmatched junction bases numbered 12, after V lost 3 bases and J lost 7 bases. The CDR3 totals 16 residues. Germline CDR1 reads SGHDN; CDR2 reads FVKESK. The CDR3 here is CASSHSPGQGSLEQYF. The CDR3 DNA reads TGTGCCAGCAGCCACAGCCCGGGACAGGGGTCATTGGAGCAGTACTTC. The full variable domain, in which reference TRBV14 and TRBJ2-7 provide the parts outside the CDR3, is EAGVTQFPSHSVIEKGQTVTLRCDPISGHDNLYWYRRVMGKEIKFLLHFVKESKQDESGMPNNRFLAERTGGTYSTLKVQPAELEDSGVYFCASSHSPGQGSLEQYFGPGTRLTVT.

The chain has TRBV2 and TRBJ1-2; D is perhaps TRBD1 (5 bases). Between the trimmed V and J ends, which lost 3 bases and 5 bases, there was a span of 10 bases. This CDR3 has 13 residues. Germline CDR1 and CDR2: SNHLY and FYNNEI. The CDR3 sequence: CASSDLAGYGYTF. The CDR3 nucleotides read TGTGCCAGCAGTGATTTGGCAGGGTATGGCTACACCTTC.

In this sample, this clone turned up a few times. The genes are TRBV7-8 and TRBJ1-3; a possible D gene is TRBD1 (5 bases). The CDR3 runs to 15 residues. V was shortened by 4 bases and J by 4 bases, with 14 bases between the two germline ends. The germline gives CDR1 SGHVS, CDR2 FQNEAQ. CDR3 loop: CASSYMSRAGNTIYF. The CDR3 DNA follows: TGTGCCAGCAGCTACATGTCCAGGGCAGGAAACACCATATATTTT.

V usage is TRBV11-2 and J usage is TRBJ2-3; 9 bases match TRBD1. V shed 1 base and J 2 bases; nucleotides not matched to a gene: 7. Germline CDR1 SGHAT, CDR2 FQNNGV. The CDR3 consists of 17 residues. The CDR3 loop is CASSLAGTGMFTDTQYF. In nucleotides, the CDR3 is TGTGCCAGCAGCTTAGCGGGGACAGGGATGTTCACAGATACGCAGTATTTT.

The chain uses TRBV29-1 and TRBJ2-1; 12 nucleotides match TRBD2. The germline gives CDR1 SQVTM, CDR2 ANQGSEA. The CDR3 is made up of 15 amino acids. The J segment lost 7 bases and the V segment lost 5 bases, leaving 9 bases of the junction unmatched. The CDR3 loop is CSVYARGTSGNEQFF. CDR3 bases: TGCAGCGTTTATGCCCGCGGGACTAGCGGGAATGAGCAGTTCTTC.

The chain couples TRBV11-3 to TRBJ2-7; tentative D call: TRBD1 (5 bases). Germline values: CDR1 SGHNT, CDR2 YENEEA. The CDR3 runs 16 residues. V was pared by 0 bases and J by 2 bases, with 14 bases between. The DNA of the CDR3 is TGTGCCAGCAGCTTAGAAATGCGTCAGGGCACCTACGAGCAGTACTTC. It encodes CASSLEMRQGTYEQYF.

In DNA, the CDR3 is TGTGCCAGCAGTTTAGAGGCCTCAAGGGGGGAGACCCAGTACTTC. The encoded protein is CASSLEASRGETQYF. V and J are TRBV28 and TRBJ2-5; possibly TRBD1 for D (6 bases). Germline V gene data show CDR1 as MDHEN and CDR2 as SYDVKM. Trimming removed 2 bases from V and 5 bases from J, with 15 bases in between. The length of the CDR3 is 15 residues.

This sequence joins TRBV5-1 and TRBJ2-3; possibly TRBD2 for D (6 bases). From germline, CDR1 is SGHRS and CDR2 YFSETQ. The germline V and J ends were trimmed by 0 bases and 1 base, with 9 bases remaining between them. CDR3 length: 15 amino acids. CDR3 in DNA: TGCGCCAGCAGCTTGGGAGGCGGGGGCACAGATACGCAGTATTTT. It yields the protein CASSLGGGGTDTQYF.

The chain carries TRBV7-9 and TRBJ2-1; D perhaps matches TRBD2 (6 bases). The V and J ends lost 2 bases and 3 bases respectively, with 14 bases between them. CDR1 SEHNR and CDR2 FQNEAQ come from the germline V gene (reference sequence). This CDR3 is 16 amino acids long. Written as DNA, the CDR3 is TGTGCCAGCAGCTTATCTCGGGGAGCGGGCTACAATGAGCAGTTCTTC. It yields the protein CASSLSRGAGYNEQFF. Together with reference TRBV7-9 and TRBJ2-1, the CDR3 gives the full variable domain: DTGVSQNPRHKITKRGQNVTFRCDPISEHNRLYWYRQTLGQGPEFLTYFQNEAQLEKSRLLSDRFSAERPKGSFSTLEIQRTEQGDSAMYLCASSLSRGAGYNEQFFGPGTRLTVL.

The rearrangement links TRBV5-8 to TRBJ1-5; no definite D call. Trimming took off 5 bases at V and 2 bases at J, with 17 bases between the two ends. Germline V CDR1 and CDR2: SGHTS, YDEGEE. CDR3 length: 16 residues. As DNA, the CDR3 is TGTGCCAGCAGTTTTCTCCGGGGTGTAGGCAATCAGCCCCAGCATTTT. Residues: CASSFLRGVGNQPQHF. Based on the CDR3 plus reference TRBV5-8 and TRBJ1-5, the full variable domain is EAGVTQSPTHLIKTRGQQATLRCSPISGHTSVYWYQQALGLGLQFLLWYDEGEERNRGNFPPRFSGRQFPNYSSELNVNALELEDSALYLCASSFLRGVGNQPQHFGDGTRLSIL.

The rearrangement links TRBV7-6 to TRBJ1-6; D uncertain. CDR3 size: 14 residues. Trimming removed 1 base from V and 7 bases from J, with 8 bases in between. Per germline, CDR1 SGHVS and CDR2 FNYEAQ. In DNA form, the CDR3 reads TGTGCCAGCAGCTTAGGAGGGAGAAATTCACCCCTCCACTTT. Encoded protein: CASSLGGRNSPLHF.

The J gene is TRBJ2-7, the V gene TRBV5-4; 9 bases align to TRBD1. This CDR3 has 14 amino acids. V lost 5 bases, J lost 2 bases, and 5 bases stayed unmatched. Germline CDR1 is SGHNT and CDR2 is YYREEE (reference sequence). The CDR3 nucleotides read TGTGCCAGCAGTTTTGGGGACAGGGCCTACGAGCAGTACTTC. Its protein product is CASSFGDRAYEQYF.

This clone was picked up a small number of times. The chain joins TRBV6-2 or TRBV6-3 to TRBJ2-7, with D hard to call. Germline CDR1 MNHEY, CDR2 SVGEGT. The CDR3 contains 16 residues. With 0 bases removed from V and 0 bases from J, the gap between germline ends came to 12 bases. The CDR3 DNA is TGTGCCAGCAGTTACTCGTTGCGCGCTAGCTCCTACGAGCAGTACTTC. Translation: CASSYSLRASSYEQYF.

This chain links TRBV5-6 with TRBJ1-5; D unresolved. Germline CDR1 is SGHDT and CDR2 is YYEEEE. The CDR3 covers 12 residues. Deletions cut 4 bases from V and 6 bases from J, with 8 bases between. The CDR3: CASSAVGQPQHF. The DNA for the CDR3 is TGTGCCAGCAGCGCTGTCGGTCAGCCCCAGCATTTT.

A single count supports this clone. The chain recombines TRBV5-1 with TRBJ2-1; 7 bases line up with TRBD1. The CDR3 totals 13 residues. The V and J ends lost 2 bases and 7 bases, in that order; junction bases with no gene match: 3. Germline V gene sequence: CDR1 SGHRS, CDR2 YFSETQ. CDR3 region: CASSLQGWNEQFF. CDR3 nucleotides: TGCGCCAGCAGCTTACAGGGGTGGAATGAGCAGTTCTTC.

This chain uses TRBV3-1 (or the pseudogene TRBV3-2) with TRBJ2-6, with D tentatively TRBD2 (7 bases). Germline CDR1 LGHDT, CDR2 YNNKEL (reference sequence). With 2 bases removed from V and 2 bases from J, the gap between germline ends came to 19 bases. The CDR3 is 19 residues long. The CDR3 sequence is CASSQTHPEGGAGANVLTF. DNA for the CDR3: TGTGCCAGCAGCCAAACACACCCCGAGGGGGGGGCTGGGGCCAACGTCCTGACTTTC.

The V gene is TRBV7-5, the J gene TRBJ1-5; the table gives TRBD1 as D, unverified against the DNA. TRBV7-5 is a listed pseudogene. The CDR3 runs to 16 residues. The CDR3, as DNA: TGTGTCAGAAGCCCCCGACAGGTTAAAGGTAATCAGCCCCAGCATTTT. As protein: CVRSPRQVKGNQPQHF.

The rearrangement joins TRBV6-5 to TRBJ2-7; 8 nucleotides agree with TRBD2. The CDR3 sequence is 15 residues long. Germline V gene data show CDR1 as MNHEY and CDR2 as SVGAGI. V was clipped by 5 bases and J by 4 bases; unmatched bases: 10. The CDR3 bases are TGTGCCAGCAGTCTCGCTCTTCAGCGGGGGTACGAGCAGTACTTC. Its translation is CASSLALQRGYEQYF.